The clone carrying this T cell receptor beta chain was detected only a few times. The germline V gene encodes CDR1 MRHNA and CDR2 SNTAGT. CDR3 size: 14 residues. V was trimmed by 6 bases and J by 2 bases, leaving 12 bases between them. Only in-frame clones appear in the TCRdb table, and some are missing; sequencing was by immunoSEQ multiplex PCR. The sample holds around 84,000 clones, around 90% seen once. The data were obtained in a study of blood T cell repertoires in COVID-19. The TCR comes from a man aged 80 or over with active or convalescent COVID-19. The material sequenced was peripheral blood. V is TRBV6-4 and J is TRBJ2-3; no firm D call. CDR3 sequence: CASSLEIDTDTQYF. CDR3 nucleotides: TGTGCCAGCAGCCTAGAGATTGACACAGATACGCAGTATTTT.